The 18 T cell receptor beta chains below were found in one sample sequenced in a study of molecular identifiers for immune sequencing clone quantification. TCRdb re-derived calls from the PCR reads in MiXCR, one entry per CDR3 protein. The sample has 90,000 to 120,000 distinct CDR3 sequences, about 35% seen once; the top ten hold less than 5.5%. Sequencing used naive CD8+ T cells from blood, with Jurkat cell RNA spiked in. Specified subset: FACS-sorted CD8+CD4-CCR7+CD45RA+ naive T cells. These receptors all come from a human donor in good health. Some libraries in this study had Jurkat cell RNA spiked in.

This rearrangement joins TRBV28 to TRBJ2-7; the D is unclear. Trimming removed 8 bases from V and 2 bases from J, with 13 bases in between. The CDR3 is 13 amino acids. CDR1 MDHEN and CDR2 SYDVKM come from the germline V gene. The CDR3 bases are TGTGCCAGCGGGCTAATATCTACCTACGAGCAGTACTTC. Translated: CASGLISTYEQYF.

Worth noting for this clonotype: The junction departs from the called germline gene at one end, perhaps through a read error. The rearrangement uses TRBV4-3 and TRBJ2-1; tentatively, D is TRBD2 (6 bases). The germline V gene has CDR1 LGHNA and CDR2 YSLEER. This CDR3 contains 15 residues. The CDR3 spells CASSQDTSSYKEQFF. CDR3 bases: TGCGCCAGCAGCCAAGACACTAGCTCCTACAAAGAGCAGTTCTTC.

For this clonotype: The CDR3 does not close with the conserved phenylalanine or tryptophan, likely indicating a read error. This sequence joins TRBV28 and TRBJ2-4; TRBD2 matches at 10 bases. The CDR3 runs 15 residues. Germline V CDR1 and CDR2: MDHEN, SYDVKM. The V segment lost 4 bases and the J segment 9 bases; nucleotides outside the gene matches: 9. The CDR3 coding sequence is TGTGCCAGCAGTTCTGGGCTAGCGGGAGCTAGCATTCAGTACTCC. Protein: CASSSGLAGASIQYS.

The V gene is TRBV11-2, the J gene TRBJ2-5; tentatively, D is TRBD2 (5 bases). V lost 5 bases, J lost 3 bases, and 25 bases lay in between. Per germline, CDR1 SGHAT and CDR2 FQNNGV. CDR3 size: 18 residues. CDR3 DNA: TGTGCCAGCAGCCCTGGACTGTTTGTGGTTCGTTCGGAAGAGACCCAGTACTTC. It codes for CASSPGLFVVRSEETQYF.

Ten or more counts support this clonotype. The chain combines TRBV7-9 with TRBJ2-3; TRBD2 agrees at 10 bases. Per germline, CDR1 SEHNR and CDR2 FQNEAQ (reference sequence). This CDR3 has 15 amino acids. With V trimmed by 4 bases and J by 5 bases, 6 bases remained unmatched. The CDR3 region has the DNA TGTGCCAGCAGCTCTACTAGCGGGGTTAGAGATACGCAGTATTTT. The encoded protein is CASSSTSGVRDTQYF.

The table lists this clonotype with a few counts. DNA of the CDR3: TGTGCCAGCAGTTATGGTAGATACAATGAGCAGTTCTTC. Residues: CASSYGRYNEQFF. This chain joins TRBV6-5 and TRBJ2-1; D is unclear. In germline, CDR1 is MNHEY, CDR2 SVGAGI. With 3 bases removed from V and 4 bases from J, the gap between germline ends came to 7 bases. This CDR3 comprises 13 residues.

The chain employs TRBV28 and TRBJ2-3; possible D gene TRBD1, 5 bases. The CDR3 has 13 residues. With 4 bases removed from V and 10 bases from J, the gap between germline ends came to 15 bases. Germline-derived CDR1 and CDR2 are MDHEN and SYDVKM. The CDR3: CASSSQVTAPQYF. The CDR3 nucleotides are TGTGCCAGCAGTTCGCAGGTGACAGCTCCGCAGTATTTT.

Notes on this clonotype: The junction and the germline gene differ at one end; a read error may be behind it. The rearrangement uses TRBV6-2 or TRBV6-3 and TRBJ2-1; perhaps TRBD2 as D (6 bases). Per the germline V gene, CDR1 is MNHEY and CDR2 is SVGEGT. This CDR3 has 14 amino acids. The CDR3 DNA is TGTGCCGGCAGCAAGGGACTGCGGGGCAATGAGCAGTTCTTC. Amino acid sequence: CAGSKGLRGNEQFF.

This clonotype was found a few times. The gene calls are TRBV27 and TRBJ2-7, with 10 bases identical to TRBD1. The germline gives CDR1 MNHEY, CDR2 SMNVEV (reference sequence). Trimming at V came to 4 bases and at J to 3 bases, leaving 6 bases not matched to a gene. CDR3 length: 15 amino acids. The DNA for the CDR3 is TGTGCCAGCAGTTCTCAGACAGGGGGCCGCTACGAGCAGTACTTC. It is translated as CASSSQTGGRYEQYF.

This clonotype was picked up a small number of times. CDR3 in amino acids: CASSLLPSGSTDTQYF. The CDR3 DNA sequence: TGTGCCAGCAGTTTATTACCCAGCGGGAGCACAGATACGCAGTATTTT. V gene TRBV27 combines with J gene TRBJ2-3; weak D call: TRBD2 (6 bases). The CDR3 has 16 residues. Germline CDR1 reads MNHEY; CDR2 reads SMNVEV (reference sequence). V lost 1 base to trimming and J lost 0 bases, with 11 bases between them.

The chain employs TRBV20-1 and TRBJ2-3; no firm D call. The CDR3 sequence is 10 residues long. Germline CDR1 DFQATT, CDR2 SNEGSKA (reference sequence). The V and J ends lost 5 bases and 6 bases respectively, with 6 bases between them. DNA of the CDR3: TGCAGTGCTGGGCCGGATACGCAGTATTTT. It codes for CSAGPDTQYF.

The V and J genes are TRBV10-3 and TRBJ2-7; 7 positions agree with TRBD2. J was trimmed by 2 bases and V by 10 bases; bases with no gene match: 11. Germline CDR1 ENHRY, CDR2 SYGVKD. The CDR3 is 14 residues long. This CDR3 reads CATGVPGGAYEQYF. For the CDR3, the DNA is TGTGCCACCGGGGTCCCGGGAGGCGCCTACGAGCAGTACTTC.

This clonotype appeared a few times. The chain is built from TRBV5-6 and TRBJ2-7; possible D gene TRBD2, 5 bases. The CDR3 is 13 residues long. V shed 4 bases and J shed 4 bases, with 12 bases lying between them. Germline V lookup: CDR1 SGHDT, CDR2 YYEEEE. This CDR3 is CASSPRAEYEQYF. Here the CDR3 DNA reads TGTGCCAGCAGCCCGAGGGCAGAATACGAGCAGTACTTC.

This clonotype has just a few counts. The gene calls are TRBV20-1 and TRBJ2-3; the D gene could be TRBD1 or TRBD2 (5 bases each). Germline-derived CDR1 and CDR2 are DFQATT and SNEGSKA (reference sequence). This CDR3 has 15 amino acids. The germline V and J ends were trimmed by 6 bases and 0 bases, with 16 bases remaining between them. The chain's CDR3 is CSAYPLGASTDTQYF. CDR3 bases: TGCAGTGCCTACCCCCTCGGGGCCAGCACAGATACGCAGTATTTT.

The rearrangement joins TRBV18 to TRBJ2-1; TRBD2 matches at 7 bases. J lost 4 bases, V lost 0 bases, and 6 bases had no gene match. Germline values: CDR1 KGHSH, CDR2 LQKENI. The CDR3 consists of 16 residues. CDR3 loop: CASSPPGPSGYNEQFF. The CDR3 coding sequence is TGTGCCAGCTCACCACCGGGTCCTAGCGGATACAATGAGCAGTTCTTC.

The rearrangement links TRBV2 to TRBJ2-2; tentatively, D is TRBD1 or TRBD2 (6 bases each). The V gene lost 3 bases and the J gene lost 1 base, with 15 bases spanning the gap. The germline gives CDR1 SNHLY, CDR2 FYNNEI. CDR3 length equals 17 residues. CDR3 coding DNA: TGTGCCAGCAGTGAGCCAAGGGGGGAGATGAACACCGGGGAGCTGTTTTTT. Amino acid sequence: CASSEPRGEMNTGELFF.

Concerning this clonotype itself: No conserved phenylalanine or tryptophan is present at the end of the CDR3, so a read error is the likely explanation. The V call is TRBV4-3, the J call TRBJ2-1; TRBD1 might be the D (6 bases). The CDR3 totals 13 residues. The germline V gene has CDR1 LGHNA and CDR2 YSLEER. Trimming left V 0 bases short and J 7 bases short, with 7 bases between. CDR3 nucleotide sequence: TGCGCCAGCAGCCAAGAACAGGGTAATGAGCAGTTCATC. Translation gives CASSQEQGNEQFI.

A few counts support this clonotype. The genes are TRBV5-8 and TRBJ2-7, with D possibly matching TRBD1 (7 bases). The CDR3 covers 15 residues. Trimming shortened V by 0 bases and J by 4 bases, and 14 bases separated the two germline ends. Germline CDR1 is SGHTS and CDR2 is YDEGEE. CDR3 loop: CASSLVSGGLYEQYF. As DNA, the CDR3 is TGTGCCAGCAGCTTGGTGTCAGGGGGGTTATACGAGCAGTACTTC.